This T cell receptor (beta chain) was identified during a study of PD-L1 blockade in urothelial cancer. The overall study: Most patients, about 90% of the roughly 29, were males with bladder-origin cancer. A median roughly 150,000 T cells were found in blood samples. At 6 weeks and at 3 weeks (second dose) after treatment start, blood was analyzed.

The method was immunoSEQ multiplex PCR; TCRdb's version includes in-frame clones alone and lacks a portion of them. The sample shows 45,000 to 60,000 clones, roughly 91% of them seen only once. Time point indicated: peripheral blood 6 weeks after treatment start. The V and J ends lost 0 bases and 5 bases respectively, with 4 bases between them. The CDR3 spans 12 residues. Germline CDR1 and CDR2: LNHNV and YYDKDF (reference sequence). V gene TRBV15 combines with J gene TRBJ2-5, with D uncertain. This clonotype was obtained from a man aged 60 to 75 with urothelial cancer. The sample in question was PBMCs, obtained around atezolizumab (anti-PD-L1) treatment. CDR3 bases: TGTGCCACCAGCAGAGATTCGGAGACCCAGTACTTC. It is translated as CATSRDSETQYF.